Below, 3 T cell receptor beta chains from the same sample are listed, as sequenced in a study of T-cell memory formation after mild COVID-19. TCRdb analysed the 5' RACE reads with MiXCR anew, one entry per CDR3 protein. The sample includes approximately 300,000 distinct CDR3 sequences, roughly 21% of them seen just once. The sample consisted of PBMCs or a T cell subset sorted from them (not recorded which). The receptors shown here come from a man aged 18 to 29 who had mild COVID-19 (a few samples of this study predate the infection). Cell type and time point are not known.

This clonotype was counted only a few times. The V call is TRBV4-3, the J call TRBJ2-3; D might be TRBD1 (6 bases). With 1 base removed from V and 0 bases from J, the gap between germline ends came to 11 bases. CDR1 LGHNA and CDR2 YSLEER come from the germline V gene. The CDR3 has 16 residues. CDR3 in amino acids: CASSQAAGASTDTQYF. The CDR3 nucleotides read TGCGCCAGCAGCCAAGCCGCAGGGGCTAGCACAGATACGCAGTATTTT.

This clonotype has just a few counts. The rearrangement uses TRBV12-3 or TRBV12-4 and TRBJ2-5; either TRBD1 or TRBD2 may supply D (5 bases each). V was cut by 7 bases and J by 4 bases, with 13 bases left in between. This CDR3 has 13 residues. CDR3 amino acids: CASTMERGETQYF. CDR3 DNA: TGTGCCAGCACCATGGAGAGGGGAGAGACCCAGTACTTC.

This chain connects TRBV21-1 to TRBJ2-2; TRBD1, as called in the table, went unchecked against the DNA. TRBV21-1 is an annotated pseudogene. The CDR3 runs to 14 residues. CDR3 in amino acids: CASEGQGGTGELFF. CDR3 bases: TGTGCCAGCGAGGGACAGGGGGGAACCGGGGAGCTGTTTTTT.